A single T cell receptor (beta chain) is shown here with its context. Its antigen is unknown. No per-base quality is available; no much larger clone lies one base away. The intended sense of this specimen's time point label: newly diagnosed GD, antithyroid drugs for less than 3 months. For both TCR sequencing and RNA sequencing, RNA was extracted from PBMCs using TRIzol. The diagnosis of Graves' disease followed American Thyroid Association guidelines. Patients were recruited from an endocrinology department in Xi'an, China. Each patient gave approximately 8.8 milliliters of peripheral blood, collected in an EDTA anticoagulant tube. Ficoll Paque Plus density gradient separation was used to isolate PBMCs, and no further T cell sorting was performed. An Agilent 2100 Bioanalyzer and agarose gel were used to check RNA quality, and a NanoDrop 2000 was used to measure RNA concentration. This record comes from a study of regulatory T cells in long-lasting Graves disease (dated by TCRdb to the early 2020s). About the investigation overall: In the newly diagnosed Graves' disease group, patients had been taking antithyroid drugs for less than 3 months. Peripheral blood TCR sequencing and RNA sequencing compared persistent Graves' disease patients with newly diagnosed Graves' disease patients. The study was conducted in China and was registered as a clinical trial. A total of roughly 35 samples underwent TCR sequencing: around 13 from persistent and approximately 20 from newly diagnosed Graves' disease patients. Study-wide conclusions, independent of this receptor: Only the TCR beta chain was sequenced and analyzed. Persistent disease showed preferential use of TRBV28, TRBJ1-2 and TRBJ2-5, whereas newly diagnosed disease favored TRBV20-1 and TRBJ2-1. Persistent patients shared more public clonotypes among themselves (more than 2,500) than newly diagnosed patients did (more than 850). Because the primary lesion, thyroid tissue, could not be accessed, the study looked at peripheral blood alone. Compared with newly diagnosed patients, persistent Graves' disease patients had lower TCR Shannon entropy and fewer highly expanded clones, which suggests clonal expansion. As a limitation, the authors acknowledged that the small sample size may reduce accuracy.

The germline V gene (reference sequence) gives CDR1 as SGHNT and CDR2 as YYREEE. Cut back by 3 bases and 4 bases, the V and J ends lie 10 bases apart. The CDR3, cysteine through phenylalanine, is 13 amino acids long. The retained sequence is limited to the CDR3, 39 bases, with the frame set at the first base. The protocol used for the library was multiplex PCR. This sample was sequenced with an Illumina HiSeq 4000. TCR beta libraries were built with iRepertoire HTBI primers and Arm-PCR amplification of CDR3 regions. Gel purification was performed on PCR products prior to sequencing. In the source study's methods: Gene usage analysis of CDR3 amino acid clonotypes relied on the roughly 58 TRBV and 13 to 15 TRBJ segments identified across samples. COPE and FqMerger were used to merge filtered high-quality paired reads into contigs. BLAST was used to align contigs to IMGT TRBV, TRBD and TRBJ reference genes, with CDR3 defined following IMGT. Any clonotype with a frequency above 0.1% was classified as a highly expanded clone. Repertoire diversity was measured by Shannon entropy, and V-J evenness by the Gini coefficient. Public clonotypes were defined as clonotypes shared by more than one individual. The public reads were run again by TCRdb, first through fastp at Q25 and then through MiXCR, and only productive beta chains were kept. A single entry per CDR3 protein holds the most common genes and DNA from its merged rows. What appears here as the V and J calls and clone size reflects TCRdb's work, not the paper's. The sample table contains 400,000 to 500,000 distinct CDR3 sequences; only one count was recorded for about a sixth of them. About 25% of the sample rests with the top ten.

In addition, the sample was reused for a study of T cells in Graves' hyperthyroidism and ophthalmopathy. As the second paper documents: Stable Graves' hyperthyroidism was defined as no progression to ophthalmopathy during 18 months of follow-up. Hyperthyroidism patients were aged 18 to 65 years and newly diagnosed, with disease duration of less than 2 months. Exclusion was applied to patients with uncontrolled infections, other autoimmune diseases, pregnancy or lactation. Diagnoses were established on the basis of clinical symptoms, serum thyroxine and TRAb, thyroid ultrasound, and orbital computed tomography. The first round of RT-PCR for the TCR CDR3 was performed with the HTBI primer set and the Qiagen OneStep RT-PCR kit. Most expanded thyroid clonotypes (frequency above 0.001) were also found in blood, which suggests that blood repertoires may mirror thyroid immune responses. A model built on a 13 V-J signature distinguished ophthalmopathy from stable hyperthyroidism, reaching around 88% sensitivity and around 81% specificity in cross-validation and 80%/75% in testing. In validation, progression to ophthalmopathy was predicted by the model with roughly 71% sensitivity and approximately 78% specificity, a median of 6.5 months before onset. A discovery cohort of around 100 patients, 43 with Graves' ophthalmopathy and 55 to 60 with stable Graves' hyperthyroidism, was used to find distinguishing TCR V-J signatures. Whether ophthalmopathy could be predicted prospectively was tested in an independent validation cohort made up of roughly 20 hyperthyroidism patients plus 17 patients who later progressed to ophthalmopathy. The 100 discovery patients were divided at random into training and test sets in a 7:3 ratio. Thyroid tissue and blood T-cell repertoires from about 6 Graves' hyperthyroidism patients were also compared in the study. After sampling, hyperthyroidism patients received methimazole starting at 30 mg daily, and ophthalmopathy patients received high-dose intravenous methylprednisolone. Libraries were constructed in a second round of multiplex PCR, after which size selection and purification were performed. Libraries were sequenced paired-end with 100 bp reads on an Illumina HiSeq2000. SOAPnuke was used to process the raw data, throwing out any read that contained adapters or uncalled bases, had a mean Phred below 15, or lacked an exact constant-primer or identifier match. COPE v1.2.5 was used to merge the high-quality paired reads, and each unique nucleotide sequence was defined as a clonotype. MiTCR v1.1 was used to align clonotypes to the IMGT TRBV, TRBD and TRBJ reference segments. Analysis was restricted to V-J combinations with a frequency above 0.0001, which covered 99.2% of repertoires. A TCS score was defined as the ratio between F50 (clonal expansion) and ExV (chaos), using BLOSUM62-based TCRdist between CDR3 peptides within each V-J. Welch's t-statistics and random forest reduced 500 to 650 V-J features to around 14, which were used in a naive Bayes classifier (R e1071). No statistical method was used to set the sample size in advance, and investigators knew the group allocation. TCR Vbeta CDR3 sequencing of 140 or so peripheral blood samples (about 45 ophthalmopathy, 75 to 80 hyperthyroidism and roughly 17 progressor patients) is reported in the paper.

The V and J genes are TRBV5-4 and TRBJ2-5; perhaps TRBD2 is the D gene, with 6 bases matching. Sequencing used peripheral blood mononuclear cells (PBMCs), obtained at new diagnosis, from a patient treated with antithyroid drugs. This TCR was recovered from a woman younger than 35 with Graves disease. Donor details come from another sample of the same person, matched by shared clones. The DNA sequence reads TGTGCCAGCAGCTACCGGGGACTAGAGACCCAGTACTTC. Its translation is CASSYRGLETQYF.